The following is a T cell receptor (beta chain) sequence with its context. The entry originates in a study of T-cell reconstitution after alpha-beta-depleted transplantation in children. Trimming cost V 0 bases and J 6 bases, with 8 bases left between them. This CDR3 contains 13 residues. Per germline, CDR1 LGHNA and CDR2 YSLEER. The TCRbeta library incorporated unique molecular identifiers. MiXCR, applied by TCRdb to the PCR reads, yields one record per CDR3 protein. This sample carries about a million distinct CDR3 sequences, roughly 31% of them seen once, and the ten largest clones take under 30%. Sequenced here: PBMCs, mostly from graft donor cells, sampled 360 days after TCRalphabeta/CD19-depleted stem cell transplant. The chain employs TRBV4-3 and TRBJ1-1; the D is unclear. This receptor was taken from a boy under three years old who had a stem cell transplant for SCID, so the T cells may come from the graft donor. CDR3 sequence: CASSQDSSAEAFF. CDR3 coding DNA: TGCGCCAGCAGCCAAGATAGTAGTGCTGAAGCTTTCTTT.